One sample yielded the 13 T cell receptor beta chains listed below, sequenced in a study of Tregs in tolerant kidney transplant recipients. Recipients received nonmyeloablative bone marrow transplants from related graft donors, with transient mixed chimerism. Here immunoSEQ multiplex PCR was the method, and the copy in TCRdb shows in-frame clones only, minus some. The sample table sets out around 950 clones. The sample in question was CD4+ T cells from blood (PBMCs), obtained 14 to 15 months after the transplant. These receptor sequences come from a human patient who received a combined kidney and bone marrow transplant. The graft donor may account for some of the T cells.

Concerning this clone itself: The read ends 3 residues shy of where the CDR3 ends; the end is completed using the germline J gene. V gene TRBV19 combines with J gene TRBJ2-1, with TRBD2 matching 11 bases. This CDR3 has 14 amino acids. J gave up 4 bases and V 7 bases, and 3 bases lay outside the gene matches. Germline V gene lookup returns CDR1 LNHDA and CDR2 SQIVND (reference sequence). CDR3 amino acids: CASTWTSGYNEQFF. The sequenced CDR3 bases are TGTGCCAGTACCTGGACTAGCGGGTACAATGAG.

CDR3 protein: CASRQTDYEQYF. The covered CDR3 bases are TGTGCCAGCAGACAGACAGACTACGAG. The chain links TRBV12-3 or TRBV12-4 to TRBJ2-7, with a weak D call TRBD1 (5 bases). From the germline J gene comes the end of the CDR3, since the read stops 3 residues before it. The CDR3 covers 12 residues. V was pared by 6 bases and J by 3 bases, with 9 bases between.

Measured by frequency, this clone is large. Read data end 3 residues before the CDR3 end; the end is taken from the germline J gene. V and J are TRBV19 and TRBJ2-7; D is uncertain. CDR1 LNHDA and CDR2 SQIVND come from the germline V gene (reference sequence). The V and J ends lost 5 bases and 6 bases respectively, with 14 bases between them. The CDR3 length is 13 residues. The CDR3 loop is CASSVPLGGEQYF. CDR3 DNA (partial): TGTGCCAGTAGTGTGCCCCTTGGCGGCGAG.

As regards this clone: Read data end 3 residues before the CDR3 end; the end is taken from the germline J gene. The chain has TRBV18 and TRBJ2-3, with D possibly matching TRBD2 (6 bases). This CDR3 comprises 17 residues. Germline V gene data show CDR1 as KGHSH and CDR2 as LQKENI. Trimming pared 2 bases from V and 2 bases from J, leaving 17 bases between. CDR3 residues: CASSPGLGGVVTDTQYF. The covered CDR3 bases are TGTGCCAGCTCACCAGGGCTTGGAGGGGTGGTCACAGATACG.

Frequency places this clone as medium-sized. The read halts 3 residues ahead of the CDR3 end, with the missing end drawn from the germline J gene. The gene calls are TRBV7-9 and TRBJ1-1; no definite D call. CDR1 and CDR2 (germline): SEHNR, FQNEAQ (reference sequence). The length of the CDR3 is 14 residues. Between the trimmed V and J ends, which lost 1 base and 2 bases, there was a span of 8 bases. The CDR3 spells CASSLVLGNTEAFF. Incomplete CDR3 DNA: TGTGCCAGCAGCTTAGTCCTAGGCAACACTGAA.

This clone is called medium-sized (0.01 to 0.1%) based on its frequency. The CDR3 end lies 3 residues beyond the end of the read and is filled in from the germline J gene. The genes are TRBV19 and TRBJ2-1, with TRBD2 as a possible D gene (6 bases). Per germline, CDR1 LNHDA and CDR2 SQIVND (reference sequence). V lost 3 bases, J lost 0 bases, and 9 bases lay in between. The CDR3 sequence is 15 residues long. This CDR3 reads CASSISSDSYNEQFF. The CDR3 bases that were read are TGTGCCAGTAGTATCTCTAGCGACTCCTACAATGAG.

This clone is identified as large from frequency. The read ends 3 residues early relative to the CDR3; the germline J gene fills the gap. The chain employs TRBV2 and TRBJ1-2, with a tentative D call TRBD1 (6 bases). Germline CDR1 and CDR2: SNHLY and FYNNEI. The CDR3 extends over 11 amino acids. Trimming cost V 9 bases and J 4 bases, with 9 bases left between them. CDR3 bases read: TGTGCCAGACAGGGCCCCTATGGC. This gives the protein CARQGPYG. The entire CDR3 protein reads CARQGPYGYTF.

Comments on this clone: The read ends 3 residues early relative to the CDR3; the germline J gene fills the gap. This sequence joins TRBV10-2 and TRBJ2-7; a weak D match, TRBD2 (5 bases). The V gene lost 6 bases and the J gene lost 3 bases, with 12 bases spanning the gap. Germline loops: CDR1 WSHSY, CDR2 SAAADI. CDR3 length equals 13 residues. CDR3 DNA (partial): TGCGCCAGCAGAGCAGGCGAGGGCTACGAG. It codes for CASRAGEGYE. The entire CDR3 protein is CASRAGEGYEQYF.

This clone is called medium-sized based on its frequency. The observed sequence ends 3 residues before the CDR3 terminus, with the missing tail filled in from the germline J gene. The genes are TRBV10-1 and TRBJ1-4, with D possibly matching TRBD1 (5 bases). Germline V lookup: CDR1 WNHNN, CDR2 SYGVQD (reference sequence). This CDR3 has 18 residues. The ends were cut back, 2 bases at V and 0 bases at J, with 16 bases in the middle. The DNA read from the CDR3 is TGCGCCAGCAGTGAGGGGAAGGGGATCCCTCCAACTAATGAAAAA. It translates to CASSEGKGIPPTNEK. The CDR3 in its entirety is CASSEGKGIPPTNEKLFF.

On this clone: From the germline J gene comes the end of the CDR3, since the read stops 3 residues before it. The rearrangement joins TRBV7-6 to TRBJ2-3; D is perhaps TRBD1 (6 bases). CDR3 length equals 14 residues. The germline V and J ends were trimmed by 5 bases and 2 bases, with 11 bases remaining between them. CDR1 SGHVS and CDR2 FNYEAQ come from the germline V gene. The CDR3 sequence is CASSLRDNTDTQYF. The covered CDR3 bases are TGTGCCAGCAGCCTCCGGGACAACACAGATACG.

With respect to this clone: The read ends 3 residues early relative to the CDR3; the germline J gene fills the gap. This chain joins TRBV2 and TRBJ1-1; no firm D call. With 2 bases removed from V and 1 base from J, the gap between germline ends came to 5 bases. The CDR3 covers 13 residues. Germline V CDR1 and CDR2: SNHLY, FYNNEI. The CDR3 protein is CASSEKGNTEAFF. Partial CDR3 DNA: TGTGCCAGCAGTGAAAAGGGGAACACTGAA.

Remarks on this clone: The CDR3 end falls 3 residues outside the read, so it is completed with the germline J gene. The rearrangement links TRBV29-1 to TRBJ2-7, with TRBD1 matching 7 bases. J lost 5 bases, V lost 4 bases, and 8 bases had no gene match. CDR3 length: 13 residues. The germline gives CDR1 SQVTM, CDR2 ANQGSEA. The CDR3 sequence is CSVALQGVHEQYF. The covered CDR3 bases are TGCAGCGTTGCCTTGCAGGGGGTCCACGAG.

By frequency, this clone registers medium-sized. Sequencing ends 3 residues short of the CDR3 end; the germline J gene provides the rest. At the DNA level, this CDR3 is encoded by other sequences in the same sample as well. The chain joins TRBV5-6 to TRBJ1-1; possible D gene TRBD1, 6 bases. The CDR3 is 14 residues long. Germline V gene sequence: CDR1 SGHDT, CDR2 YYEEEE. V was cut by 1 base and J by 1 base, with 8 bases left in between. The CDR3 loop is CASSLPGENTEAFF. The sequenced CDR3 bases are TGTGCCAGCAGCTTGCCAGGGGAGAACACTGAA.